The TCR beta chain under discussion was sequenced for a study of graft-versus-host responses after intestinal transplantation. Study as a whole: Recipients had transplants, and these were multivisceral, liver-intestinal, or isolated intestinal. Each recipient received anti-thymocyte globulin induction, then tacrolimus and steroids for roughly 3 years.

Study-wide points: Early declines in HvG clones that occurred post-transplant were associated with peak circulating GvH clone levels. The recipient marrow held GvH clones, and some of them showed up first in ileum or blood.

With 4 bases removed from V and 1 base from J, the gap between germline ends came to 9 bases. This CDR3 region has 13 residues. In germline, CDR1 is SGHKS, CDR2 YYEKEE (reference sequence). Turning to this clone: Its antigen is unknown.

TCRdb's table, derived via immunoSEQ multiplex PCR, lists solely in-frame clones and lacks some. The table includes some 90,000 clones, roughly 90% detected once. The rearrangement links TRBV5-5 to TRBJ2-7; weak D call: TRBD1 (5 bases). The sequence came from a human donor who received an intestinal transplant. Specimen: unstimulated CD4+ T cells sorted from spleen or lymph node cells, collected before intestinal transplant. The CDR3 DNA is TGTGCCAGCAGCGCGACAGTTTCCTACGAGCAGTACTTC. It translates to CASSATVSYEQYF.